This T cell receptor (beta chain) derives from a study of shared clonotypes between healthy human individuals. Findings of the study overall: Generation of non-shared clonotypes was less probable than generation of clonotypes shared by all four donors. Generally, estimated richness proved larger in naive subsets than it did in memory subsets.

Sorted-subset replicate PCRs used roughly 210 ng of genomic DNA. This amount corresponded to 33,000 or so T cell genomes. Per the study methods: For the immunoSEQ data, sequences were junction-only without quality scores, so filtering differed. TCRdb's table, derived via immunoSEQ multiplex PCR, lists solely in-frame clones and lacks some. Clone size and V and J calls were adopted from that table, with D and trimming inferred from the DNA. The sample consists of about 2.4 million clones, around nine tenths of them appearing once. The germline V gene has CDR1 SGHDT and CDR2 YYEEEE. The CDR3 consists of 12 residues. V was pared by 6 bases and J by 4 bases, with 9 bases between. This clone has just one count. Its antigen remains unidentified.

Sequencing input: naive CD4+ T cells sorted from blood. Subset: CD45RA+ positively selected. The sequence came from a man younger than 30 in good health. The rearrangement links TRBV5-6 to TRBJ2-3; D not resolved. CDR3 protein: CASTKGADTQYF. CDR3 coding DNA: TGTGCCAGCACCAAGGGTGCAGATACGCAGTATTTT.